The table lists the clone carrying this TCR beta chain with a few counts. The target antigen is unknown. Looked up from germline, CDR1 is MNHNY and CDR2 is SVGAGI (reference sequence). The CDR3 consists of 11 residues. V was trimmed by 5 bases and J by 7 bases, leaving 9 bases between them. These data are taken from a study of identical twins. TCRdb redid the calling of the 5' RACE reads with MiXCR, one entry per CDR3 protein. This table has roughly 700,000 distinct CDR3 sequences, 8.6% appearing once. Healthy Caucasians provided all donations. Study outcomes and limitations: Excess low generation probability was seen in twin-shared out-of-frame alpha sequences.

The same data also went into a second study, on yellow fever vaccine responses in identical twins. That study adds: It has been reported that, in twins, the vaccine T cell response seemed partly convergent and partly personalized.

The source material was PBMCs. The sequence was collected from a woman between 18 and 29 years old in good health. The genes are TRBV6-6 and TRBJ2-7; D not resolved. The CDR3 DNA is TGTGCCAGCAGTAACGCTATTGAGCAGTACTTC. Encoded protein: CASSNAIEQYF.